The clone carrying this T cell receptor beta chain was counted many times. No cell fractionation was done, so the repertoire covers all unsorted peripheral blood T cells. The data were obtained in a study of HIV-infected patients and healthy controls. The CDR3 covers 11 residues. Trimming shortened V by 1 base and J by 9 bases, and 4 bases separated the two germline ends. Germline V lookup: CDR1 SGHTA, CDR2 FQGNSA. Reverse transcription used 450 to 650 ng RNA and constant-region primers for alpha and beta. Separate chain-specific third strand synthesis with multiplexing indices produced the alpha and beta libraries. Each CDR3 protein gets one entry after TCRdb re-called the 5' RACE reads with MiXCR. The sample lists 15,000 to 20,000 distinct CDR3 sequences, 8.9% occurring once.

This clonotype was obtained from an adult in good health. The V gene is TRBV7-2, the J gene TRBJ2-1; D unclear. Sequencing was done on a sample of blood. CDR3 nucleotides: TGTGCCAGCAGCTTAGATAGTGAGCAGTTCTTC. Residues: CASSLDSEQFF. Complete variable domain (other parts from reference TRBV7-2 and TRBJ2-1): GAGVSQSPSNKVTEKGKDVELRCDPISGHTALYWYRQSLGQGLEFLIYFQGNSAPDKSGLPSDRFSAERTGGSVSTLTIQRTQQEDSAVYLCASSLDSEQFFGPGTRLTVL.